What follows describes a single T cell receptor (beta chain). In the original workflow: Reference gene primer amplification gave estimated nucleated cell counts. Only in-frame clones appear in the TCRdb table, and some are missing; sequencing was by immunoSEQ multiplex PCR. V and J calls plus clone size are reproduced from that table; the DNA served to infer D and trimming. Of fewer than 70,000 clones in the sample, around 78% were seen once. V lost 8 bases to trimming and J lost 5 bases, with 12 bases between them. The CDR3 consists of 13 residues. Per the germline V gene, CDR1 is KGHDR and CDR2 is SFDVKD. This sample stems from a study of blood T cell repertoires in COVID-19. Study background: Acute and convalescent COVID-19 samples came from the United States, Italy and Spain.

The chain is built from TRBV24-1 and TRBJ1-5; a possible D gene is TRBD1 (6 bases). The receptor's source is a human donor in a cohort sampled during active COVID-19. Specimen: peripheral blood. The CDR3 bases are TGTGCCACCAAAGGGGGTTCGGATCAGCCCCAGCATTTT. This encodes CATKGGSDQPQHF.